This is a list of T cell receptor beta chains from one sample in a study of blood T cell repertoires in COVID-19. The repertoire was sequenced with immunoSEQ multiplex PCR; TCRdb's copy has only in-frame clones and lacks some. The profile shows roughly 170,000 clones, around nine tenths of them singletons. The sequenced sample consisted of peripheral blood. Receptor source: a man aged 40-55 years with active or convalescent COVID-19. CDR3s include the opening cysteine and the closing phenylalanine or tryptophan.

v_gene: TRBV2
j_gene: TRBJ2-1
CDR3aa: CASSLTVGSEQFF

v_gene: TRBV28
j_gene: TRBJ2-7
CDR3aa: CASNGGVHYEQYF

v_gene: TRBV7-2
j_gene: TRBJ1-1
CDR3aa: CASSFWPRGIVGTEAFF

v_gene: TRBV7-9
j_gene: TRBJ2-1
CDR3aa: CASSPRGFQDNEQFF

v_gene: TRBV5-1
j_gene: TRBJ2-3
CDR3aa: CASSLSGRGEDTQYF

v_gene: TRBV16
j_gene: TRBJ2-3
CDR3aa: CASSQSTGTDTQYF

v_gene: TRBV7-2
j_gene: TRBJ2-3
CDR3aa: CASSQRGLTDTQYF

v_gene: TRBV9
j_gene: TRBJ2-3
CDR3aa: CASSGTGGHTDTQYF

v_gene: TRBV28
j_gene: TRBJ2-1
CDR3aa: CASSNRAHEQFF

v_gene: TRBV7-2
j_gene: TRBJ1-6
CDR3aa: CASSLAPGLGNSPLHF

v_gene: TRBV7-3
j_gene: TRBJ1-1
CDR3aa: CASSLYGTGSYHTEAFF

v_gene: TRBV3-1/TRBV3-2
j_gene: TRBJ1-2
CDR3aa: CASSQDSQGGYTF

v_gene: TRBV20-1
j_gene: TRBJ2-5
CDR3aa: CSASLDITFRETQYF

v_gene: TRBV29-1
j_gene: TRBJ2-7
CDR3aa: CSVEYEPPRQYF

v_gene: TRBV6-6
j_gene: TRBJ1-1
CDR3aa: CASSPRTDNTEAFF

v_gene: TRBV5-4
j_gene: TRBJ2-7
CDR3aa: CASSLRGEASYEQYF

v_gene: TRBV27
j_gene: TRBJ1-5
CDR3aa: CASSLLAGGNQPQHF

v_gene: TRBV3-1/TRBV3-2
j_gene: TRBJ1-1
CDR3aa: CASSQVSTANTEAFF

v_gene: TRBV7-9
j_gene: TRBJ2-5
CDR3aa: CASKTGVGETQYF

v_gene: TRBV3-1/TRBV3-2
j_gene: TRBJ1-5
CDR3aa: CASSFTGDSNQPQHF

v_gene: TRBV15
j_gene: TRBJ2-1
CDR3aa: CATSGTGTSGTRAYNEQFF

v_gene: TRBV6-6
j_gene: TRBJ2-3
CDR3aa: CASSYLRADTQYF

v_gene: TRBV7-9
j_gene: TRBJ1-1
CDR3aa: CASSSPRDRGLVNTEAFF

v_gene: TRBV29-1
j_gene: TRBJ2-3
CDR3aa: CSLHRSGGANTQYF

v_gene: TRBV28
j_gene: TRBJ2-7
CDR3aa: CASSLWPGPSYEQYF

v_gene: TRBV5-1
j_gene: TRBJ2-2
CDR3aa: CASSLTRGLNTGELFF

v_gene: TRBV2
j_gene: TRBJ2-3
CDR3aa: CAGGVDRGSSGTDTQYF

v_gene: TRBV30
j_gene: TRBJ1-1
CDR3aa: CAWQTGPNTEAFF

v_gene: TRBV28
j_gene: TRBJ2-7
CDR3aa: CASTGAYEQYF

v_gene: TRBV29-1
j_gene: TRBJ1-2
CDR3aa: CSVVGQGDYGYTF

v_gene: TRBV4-1
j_gene: TRBJ1-5
CDR3aa: CASSQVGGGGQPQHF

v_gene: TRBV5-4
j_gene: TRBJ2-1
CDR3aa: CASSLGGSSYNEQFF